This T cell receptor beta chain stems from a study of immune evolution from preneoplasia to lung adenocarcinoma. Study-level findings and limits: Later-stage lesions appeared to have more T cells, more diversity, less clonality. Top clone frequencies peaked in normal lung, apparently declining through invasive adenocarcinoma.

Worth noting for this clone: Antigen unknown.

CDR1 and CDR2 (germline): MGHRA, YSYEKL. Trimming removed 2 bases from V and 4 bases from J; junction bases left unmatched: 13. The CDR3 is 17 residues long. Method: immunoSEQ multiplex PCR; TCRdb's copy keeps in-frame clones and lacks some. The top ten hold 20% to 30% of the sample, which has a few thousand clones, around 48% seen once. Two lung cancer pathologists independently confirmed each histologic diagnosis. The TCR was taken from a person aged 50 to 59 with lung adenocarcinoma. This chain uses TRBV4-1 with TRBJ1-2; 7 positions agree with TRBD1. The sequenced sample consisted of FFPE normal lung tissue adjacent to the tumor. CDR3 region: CASSQPNRDSDFYGYTF. The CDR3 DNA reads as TGCGCCAGCAGCCAACCTAACCGGGACAGTGATTTCTATGGCTACACCTTC.